This T cell receptor (beta chain) was identified during a study of CD8 T cells in ankylosing spondylitis (dated by TCRdb to between 2016 and 2019). Background on the whole study: T cell receptor beta repertoires were profiled in healthy donors and ankylosing spondylitis patients so that disease-linked TCR variants could be found. The full study cohort was made up of about 24 ankylosing spondylitis patients and 108 healthy donors. Samples of peripheral blood were taken, and for ankylosing spondylitis patients, synovial fluid was collected as well. The paper's findings and limits, for the study overall: Some TCR beta motif variants had previously been reported in synovial fluid and blood of reactive arthritis patients, which suggested common disease-initiation mechanisms. The disease-linked clones were reported to be significantly enriched in matched synovial fluid samples from ankylosing spondylitis patients. The disease-linked clones showed a CD8+ phenotype and occurred at relatively low frequencies in peripheral blood. Blood from ankylosing spondylitis patients appeared to be characterized by a TCR beta motif composed of several highly homologous amino acid variants.

The CDR3 measures 13 amino acids from cysteine to phenylalanine. The read is trimmed to its CDR3 DNA, 39 bases read in frame from base 1. Trimming removed 7 bases from V and 1 base from J, leaving 10 bases between the germline ends. CDR1 MDHEN and CDR2 SYDVKM are derived from the germline V gene. Data came from an Illumina HiSeq 2500. Quantitative 5'-RACE with molecular barcodes was used to prepare TCR beta libraries. Per the authors' processing: Disease-linked TCR variants were identified with a new computational method built on a probabilistic model of VDJ rearrangement. The public reads were reprocessed in TCRdb via fastp at Q25 and MiXCR, keeping in-frame beta chains. Records with the same CDR3 protein are collapsed into one entry carrying the most frequent genes and DNA. TCRdb's processing, not the authors' own work, is the source of the V and J calls. This sample lists 670,000 or so distinct CDR3 sequences; roughly 19% were detected once. Jointly, the top ten make up around 19% of the sample.

This clonotype has just a few counts. It lacks a known antigen. Per-nucleotide qualities are absent, and no much larger clonotype sits a single base away. Recombination connected TRBV28 to TRBJ2-5, with no D gene named confidently. The material sequenced was blood, either unsorted or a sorted T cell fraction (not recorded which). The receptor comes from a male donor with ankylosing spondylitis. The base sequence is TGTGCCAGCATGCTGGGCAGCCAAGAGACCCAGTACTTC. This sequence encodes CASMLGSQETQYF.